What follows is one TCR beta chain and its context. The data were obtained in a study of PD-L1 blockade in urothelial cancer. Turning to the study itself: Blood drawn 3 weeks (second dose) and 6 weeks after treatment start was analyzed.

Time point in this sample: pretreatment peripheral blood. Using immunoSEQ multiplex PCR, the repertoire was profiled, and TCRdb retains in-frame clones only, with some absent. The data show some 66,000 clones, around 85% seen once. This CDR3 contains 14 residues. Trimming removed 2 bases from V and 3 bases from J; junction bases left unmatched: 2. The V gene's germline CDR1 is MRHNA and CDR2 SNTAGT. The chain combines TRBV6-4 with TRBJ1-1; 8 positions agree with TRBD1. Sequenced here: PBMCs, sampled around atezolizumab (anti-PD-L1) treatment. This receptor was obtained from a man in his fifties or sixties with urothelial cancer. CDR3 amino acids: CASSDGQGDTEAFF. The CDR3 nucleotides read TGTGCCAGCAGTGACGGACAGGGAGACACTGAAGCTTTCTTT.